This TCR beta chain was observed in a study of T cells after yellow fever vaccination. Regarding this clonotype: Its antigen is still unknown.

Study-level results: By day 5 rather than day 15, the secondary response had peaked, though it was weaker.

The 5'RACE template-switching step produced TCR cDNA and added a universal primer site and UMIs. In TCRdb, the 5' RACE reads were re-called with MiXCR into one record per CDR3 protein. The table includes a few hundred thousand distinct CDR3 sequences, roughly 12% detected once. Sequences were derived from PBMCs, sampled on the day of the first yellow fever vaccination. This receptor was taken from a man aged 18 to 35 who received the YFV17D yellow fever vaccine.

The CDR3 sequence is CSARVPSGAQRSPLHF. CDR3 coding DNA: TGCAGTGCTAGAGTCCCATCAGGGGCGCAAAGGTCACCCCTCCACTTT. The rearrangement uses TRBV20-1 and TRBJ1-6, with D tentatively TRBD1 (6 bases). CDR3 length: 16 amino acids. Germline V gene sequence: CDR1 DFQATT, CDR2 SNEGSKA (reference sequence). With 1 base removed from V and 10 bases from J, the gap between germline ends came to 20 bases.